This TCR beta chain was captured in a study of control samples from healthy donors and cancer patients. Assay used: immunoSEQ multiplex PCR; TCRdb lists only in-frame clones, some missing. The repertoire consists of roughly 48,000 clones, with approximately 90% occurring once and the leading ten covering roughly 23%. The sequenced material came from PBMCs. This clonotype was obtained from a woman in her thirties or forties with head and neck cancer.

This CDR3 is CASSNERERSQYF. Here the CDR3 DNA reads TGTGCCAGTAGTAATGAGCGGGAGCGATCGCAGTATTTT. The chain has TRBV19 and TRBJ2-3; the match to TRBD2 covers 8 bases. The CDR3 spans 13 residues. The V segment lost 4 bases and the J segment 10 bases; nucleotides outside the gene matches: 7. In germline, CDR1 is LNHDA, CDR2 SQIVND (reference sequence).